This T cell receptor beta chain was recovered during a study of blood T cell repertoires in COVID-19. Across the whole study: In each case, the material was cDNA or gDNA derived from T cells, B-cell-depleted T cells, or PBMCs.

In the original analysis: Reference gene primers were amplified, and this amplification served to estimate nucleated cell counts. Assay: immunoSEQ multiplex PCR; the TCRdb copy retains only in-frame clones and omits some. V, J and clone size are taken as reported in that table, and D and trimming were inferred from the DNA itself. The profile shows a few hundred thousand clones, around 85% of them singletons. The germline gives CDR1 SNHLY, CDR2 FYNNEI. This CDR3 contains 17 residues. Trimming took 6 bases from V and 4 from J, leaving 22 bases between them. This clone was picked up one time. Residents of 24 US areas, aged roughly 18 to 89 years, made up the participants.

The genes are TRBV2 and TRBJ1-3; D possibly corresponds to TRBD1 (6 bases). The clonotype comes from a woman in her fifties or sixties who had recovered from COVID-19. Sequencing was done on a sample of PBMCs or T cells enriched from blood (not recorded which). The CDR3 here is CASRARGGAREGNTIYF. The CDR3 nucleotides are TGTGCCAGCAGAGCCCGGGGGGGCGCTCGGGAGGGAAACACCATATATTTT.